One sample yielded the 14 T cell receptor beta chains listed below, sequenced in a study of type 1 regulatory T cells. The antigens for these receptors are not known. TCRdb fed the reads into MiXCR, producing one record per CDR3 protein. This repertoire shows fewer than 75,000 distinct CDR3 sequences, about 50% found once; its top ten account for more than 2%. The sample taken for sequencing was cultured non-Tr1 T cells, either the whole culture or a sorted T cell fraction (not recorded which). All receptors come from a human donor in good health.

This clonotype has a single count. CDR3: CASIPTQGSLGYTF. The CDR3, as DNA: TGTGCCAGCATCCCAACCCAGGGATCCCTAGGCTACACCTTC. The gene calls are TRBV7-2 and TRBJ1-2, with D possibly TRBD1 on 5 matching bases. V was trimmed by 7 bases and J by 8 bases, leaving 20 bases between them. Per the germline V gene, CDR1 is SGHTA and CDR2 is FQGNSA. The CDR3 length is 14 residues.

This clonotype was detected a few times. The rearrangement joins TRBV5-1 to TRBJ2-7; weak D call: TRBD2 (5 bases). Germline CDR1 reads SGHRS; CDR2 reads YFSETQ. V was pared by 0 bases and J by 0 bases, with 10 bases between. CDR3 length: 15 amino acids. DNA of the CDR3: TGCGCCAGCAGCTTGGCGGCTAGCATCTCCTACGAGCAGTACTTC. It translates to CASSLAASISYEQYF.

This clonotype was observed a handful of times. The J gene is TRBJ2-1, the V gene TRBV7-6; 12 bases are shared with TRBD2. J gave up 1 base and V 3 bases, and 7 bases lay outside the gene matches. Germline V gene lookup returns CDR1 SGHVS and CDR2 FNYEAQ. This CDR3 is 18 amino acids long. The CDR3 DNA follows: TGTGCCAGCAGCTTTGCCCTAGCGGGGGGGCTGTCCTACAATGAGCAGTTCTTC. Translating it yields CASSFALAGGLSYNEQFF.

V and J are TRBV5-6 and TRBJ2-3; the D is unclear. From germline, CDR1 is SGHDT and CDR2 YYEEEE. This CDR3 region has 16 residues. V was trimmed by 1 base and J by 2 bases, leaving 14 bases between them. The CDR3: CASSLYSPPSTDTQYF. The CDR3 region has the DNA TGTGCCAGCAGCTTGTACAGCCCGCCTTCCACAGATACGCAGTATTTT.

This clonotype was found once. The V call is TRBV28, the J call TRBJ1-5; 7 bases are a match to TRBD1. The trim removed 5 bases at V and 7 bases at J, leaving 14 bases unmatched. The CDR3 extends over 16 amino acids. The germline CDR1 and CDR2 sequences are MDHEN and SYDVKM. The CDR3 sequence: CASSPVRARGQQPQHF. CDR3 nucleotides: TGTGCCAGCAGTCCCGTGCGGGCTAGGGGGCAACAGCCCCAGCATTTT. Complete variable domain (other parts from reference TRBV28 and TRBJ1-5): DVKVTQSSRYLVKRTGEKVFLECVQDMDHENMFWYRQDPGLGLRLIYFSYDVKMKEKGDIPEGYSVSREKKERFSLILESASTNQTSMYLCASSPVRARGQQPQHFGDGTRLSIL.

This clonotype was recorded only once. The chain is built from TRBV7-2 and TRBJ2-3, with 7 bases identical to TRBD2. CDR1 SGHTA and CDR2 FQGNSA come from the germline V gene. This CDR3 region has 14 residues. The V gene end was trimmed by 1 base and the J gene end by 4 bases; junction bases not matched to a gene: 2. This CDR3 reads CASSLVGGADTQYF. The CDR3 nucleotides are TGTGCCAGCAGCTTAGTGGGGGGGGCAGATACGCAGTATTTT. Combining the CDR3 with reference TRBV7-2 and TRBJ2-3 gives the whole variable domain GAGVSQSPSNKVTEKGKDVELRCDPISGHTALYWYRQSLGQGLEFLIYFQGNSAPDKSGLPSDRFSAERTGGSVSTLTIQRTQQEDSAVYLCASSLVGGADTQYFGPGTRLTVL.

Within the sample, this clonotype is medium-sized. The genes are TRBV24-1 and TRBJ2-4; TRBD1 matches at 10 bases. The CDR3 has 16 residues. Germline V gives CDR1 KGHDR, CDR2 SFDVKD. V lost 2 bases to trimming and J lost 6 bases; unmatched junction nucleotides: 6. Here the CDR3 DNA reads TGTGCCACCAGTGATTCCCGGACAGGGGGATTAAACATTCAGTACTTC. This sequence encodes CATSDSRTGGLNIQYF.

This chain uses TRBV3-1 with TRBJ2-1; tentative D call: TRBD2 (6 bases). This CDR3 region has 15 residues. Trimming took 0 bases from V and 5 from J, leaving 11 bases between them. Germline V gene sequence: CDR1 LGHDT, CDR2 YNNKEL (reference sequence). CDR3 coding DNA: TGTGCCAGCAGCCAAGAGAGCGGGCAAAACAATGAGCAGTTCTTC. It encodes CASSQESGQNNEQFF.

This clonotype has just a few counts. This sequence joins TRBV3-1 and TRBJ2-7, with D perhaps TRBD2 (5 bases). The CDR3 totals 17 residues. V lost 4 bases and J 5 bases, leaving 24 bases between the germline ends. The V gene's germline CDR1 is LGHDT and CDR2 YNNKEL (reference sequence). The DNA for the CDR3 is TGTGCCAGCAGCCTCTCAACCTTAGCGCTGATGTCCAACGAGCAGTACTTC. Translation gives CASSLSTLALMSNEQYF.

The V gene is TRBV18, the J gene TRBJ1-4; a weak D match, TRBD1 (5 bases). V was pared by 3 bases and J by 0 bases, with 14 bases between. The length of the CDR3 is 17 residues. Germline CDR1 and CDR2: KGHSH and LQKENI. In DNA form, the CDR3 reads TGTGCCAGCTCACCCTTGGGACTGGCCTCAACTAATGAAAAACTGTTTTTT. Protein sequence: CASSPLGLASTNEKLFF. Full variable domain (rest looked up from reference TRBV18 and TRBJ1-4): NAGVMQNPRHLVRRRGQEARLRCSPMKGHSHVYWYRQLPEEGLKFMVYLQKENIIDESGMPKERFSAEFPKEGPSILRIQQVVRGDSAAYFCASSPLGLASTNEKLFFGSGTQLSVL.

CDR3 in amino acids: CASIARTSGGGETQYF. In nucleotides, the CDR3 is TGTGCCAGCATTGCAAGGACTAGCGGGGGGGGTGAGACCCAGTACTTC. This chain connects TRBV6-6 to TRBJ2-5; 15 positions match TRBD2. The CDR3 is made up of 16 amino acids. Germline V gene sequence: CDR1 MNHNY, CDR2 SVGAGI (reference sequence). V gave up 7 bases and J gave up 5 bases; unmatched junction bases: 8.

The chain employs TRBV5-1 and TRBJ2-2, with 13 positions matching TRBD2. The germline gives CDR1 SGHRS, CDR2 YFSETQ. The length of the CDR3 is 15 residues. The J segment lost 6 bases and the V segment lost 7 bases, leaving 6 bases of the junction unmatched. CDR3 DNA sequence: TGCGCCAGCCAGACTAGCGGGGGGAAGTCCGGGGAGCTGTTTTTT. Amino acid sequence: CASQTSGGKSGELFF.

This clonotype occurred a few times. This chain joins TRBV6-2 or TRBV6-3 and TRBJ1-1; no definite D call. Germline CDR1 and CDR2: MNHEY and SVGEGT. The V and J ends lost 2 bases and 0 bases respectively, with 10 bases between them. CDR3 length: 15 residues. CDR3 sequence: CASSYQYDLNTEAFF. DNA for the CDR3: TGTGCCAGCAGTTACCAGTATGATCTGAACACTGAAGCTTTCTTT.

The J gene is TRBJ1-5, the V gene TRBV12-3 or TRBV12-4; D not resolved. The CDR3 length is 14 residues. V lost 3 bases and J lost 5, with 11 bases in between. DNA for the CDR3: TGTGCCAGCAGTTTCGGAGAGCAGGATCAGCCCCAGCATTTT. It encodes CASSFGEQDQPQHF.